A selection of T cell receptor beta chains follows, all from one sample in a study of blood T cell repertoires in COVID-19. The repertoire was sequenced with immunoSEQ multiplex PCR; TCRdb's copy has only in-frame clones and lacks some. The sample holds roughly 400,000 clones; 88% are singletons and the top ten take roughly 1.4%. Sequenced material: PBMCs or T cells enriched from blood (not recorded which). Every receptor here comes from a woman aged 18-29 years who had been exposed to COVID-19. Each CDR3 is given with its conserved first and last residue. The D gene is left open where the match is weak. Only some rows state a clone size, as once, few, many or a class for expanded clones.

V	J	D	size	DNA	CDR3
TRBV27	TRBJ2-3	TRBD2	NA	TGTGCCAGCATTCCCGGGACTAGCGGGACAAATACGCAGTATTTT	CASIPGTSGTNTQYF
TRBV7-9	TRBJ2-1	TRBD1	NA	TGTGCCAGCAGAGAACAGGGGAATGAGCAGTTCTTC	CASREQGNEQFF
TRBV28	TRBJ1-5	NA	NA	TGTGCCAGCAGTTTATCAGGGTATAGCAATCAGCCCCAGCATTTT	CASSLSGYSNQPQHF
TRBV9	TRBJ2-2	NA	few	TGTGCCAGCAGCGTGGCGGGGAACACCGGGGAGCTGTTTTTT	CASSVAGNTGELFF
TRBV27	TRBJ1-1	TRBD1	NA	TGTGCCAGCAGTTTAGGACCACGGACAGGGGGAGGTACTGAAGCTTTCTTT	CASSLGPRTGGGTEAFF
TRBV7-8	TRBJ1-2	TRBD1	NA	TGTGCCAGCAGCTTAGGGACAGGGTCCTTTGGCTACACCTTC	CASSLGTGSFGYTF
TRBV9	TRBJ2-5	TRBD2	NA	TGTGCCAGCAGCGTAGAGGCTAGCGGGGAGACCCAGTACTTC	CASSVEASGETQYF
TRBV7-2	TRBJ2-1	TRBD2	NA	TGTGCCAGCAGCCCAGGCGGGAGGTGGTACAATGAGCAGTTCTTC	CASSPGGRWYNEQFF
TRBV7-8	TRBJ2-3	NA	NA	TGTGCCAGCAGCTTAGTATCCGGGCCCGGGGGTCGCACCGCAGATACGCAGTATTTT	CASSLVSGPGGRTADTQYF
TRBV2	TRBJ1-5	TRBD1	NA	TGTGCCAGCTGGGGACAGGGGGCCGATCAGCCCCAGCATTTT	CASWGQGADQPQHF
TRBV21-1	TRBJ2-2	NA	NA	TGTGCCAGCAGCAAAGTAACCCCTAGCGGGGGGAACACCGGGGAGCTGTTTTTT	CASSKVTPSGGNTGELFF
TRBV27	TRBJ2-2	TRBD1	NA	TGTGCCAGCAGTTTCCTTGGCGGACAGGACAACACCGGGGAGCTGTTTTTT	CASSFLGGQDNTGELFF
TRBV6-5	TRBJ2-7	NA	NA	TGTGCCAGCACAAACATAGGGGCCTCCTACGAGCAGTACTTC	CASTNIGASYEQYF
TRBV3-1/TRBV3-2	TRBJ2-7	TRBD2	many	TGTGCCAGCAGCCAATTGGCGCCGGGACTAGCATCTCGGGAGCAGTACTTC	CASSQLAPGLASREQYF
TRBV11-2	TRBJ2-2	TRBD2	NA	TGTGCCAGCAGCTATCGAGCGGGGTTGATCGGGGAGCTGTTTTTT	CASSYRAGLIGELFF